Presented here are 21 T cell receptor beta chains from one specimen sequenced in a study of beta chain features in type 1 diabetes. What was sequenced were expressed TCRB transcripts, since all of the isolated RNA had been reverse transcribed. Sequencing used immunoSEQ multiplex PCR; TCRdb keeps in-frame clones, though not all of them. The sample yields more than 120,000 clones, more than 9% seen once. The specimen sequenced was naive CD4+ T cells from blood. All receptors derive from a man younger than 35 in good health.

The chain recombines TRBV28 with TRBJ2-1; D gene unclear. V lost 3 bases to trimming and J lost 9 bases, with 18 bases between them. The CDR3 has 15 amino acids. Looked up from germline, CDR1 is MDHEN and CDR2 is SYDVKM. In DNA form, the CDR3 reads TGTGCCAGCAGTTTGTTTGGCGCCGGATCGGGTGAGCAGTTCTTC. Translation: CASSLFGAGSGEQFF.

At least ten counts were recorded for this clone. V gene TRBV30 combines with J gene TRBJ1-5; D call uncertain. Germline CDR1 GTSNPN, CDR2 SVGIG (reference sequence). V was pared by 3 bases and J by 0 bases, with 6 bases between. The CDR3 consists of 13 residues. The CDR3 reads CAWSPNSNQPQHF. The DNA of the CDR3 is TGTGCCTGGAGCCCTAATAGCAATCAGCCCCAGCATTTT.

The genes are TRBV4-1 and TRBJ2-3; D is perhaps TRBD1 (6 bases). The length of the CDR3 is 18 residues. The V gene lost 5 bases and the J gene lost 0 bases, with 21 bases spanning the gap. Germline loops: CDR1 MGHRA, CDR2 YSYEKL. The CDR3 loop is CASSNERGWGPSTDTQYF. As DNA, the CDR3 is TGCGCCAGCAGCAACGAACGCGGTTGGGGGCCAAGCACAGATACGCAGTATTTT.

This clone was seen a few times. V usage is TRBV7-2 and J usage is TRBJ1-2; the D is unclear. The germline CDR1 and CDR2 sequences are SGHTA and FQGNSA. Trimming shortened V by 5 bases and J by 7 bases, and 23 bases separated the two germline ends. There are 16 residues in the CDR3. CDR3 region: CASSQQAQVLVGGYTF. CDR3 DNA sequence: TGTGCCAGCAGCCAGCAGGCCCAGGTGTTGGTTGGTGGCTACACCTTC.

The chain employs TRBV5-4 and TRBJ2-3; D is possibly TRBD2 (5 bases). The CDR3 is 15 amino acids. Per germline, CDR1 SGHNT and CDR2 YYREEE (reference sequence). V was cut by 4 bases and J by 2 bases, with 14 bases left in between. The CDR3 sequence is CASSNGIQFTDTQYF. CDR3 DNA sequence: TGTGCCAGCAGCAACGGGATCCAGTTCACAGATACGCAGTATTTT. Drawing the rest from reference TRBV5-4 and TRBJ2-3, the complete variable domain is ETGVTQSPTHLIKTRGQQVTLRCSSQSGHNTVSWYQQALGQGPQFIFQYYREEENGRGNFPPRFSGLQFPNYSSELNVNALELDDSALYLCASSNGIQFTDTQYFGPGTRLTVL.

This chain connects TRBV18 to TRBJ2-7, with D tentatively TRBD1 (5 bases). The CDR3 totals 13 residues. Trimming removed 2 bases at V and 5 bases at J, with 10 bases between. The germline CDR1 and CDR2 sequences are KGHSH and LQKENI. The CDR3 DNA reads as TGTGCCAGCTCACCAGTACAGGAGAACGAGCAGTACTTC. As protein: CASSPVQENEQYF.

This clone was counted between two and nine times. This chain joins TRBV5-6 and TRBJ1-2; 7 bases are shared with TRBD1. V dropped 2 bases and J dropped 7; count of bases not matched to a gene: 5. This CDR3 spans 13 amino acids. Germline V gives CDR1 SGHDT, CDR2 YYEEEE. CDR3 amino acids: CASSLGQDGGYTF. For the CDR3, the DNA is TGTGCCAGCAGCTTAGGACAGGACGGTGGCTACACCTTC.

A note on this clone: Other DNA variants within this sample encode the same CDR3. The chain employs TRBV6-5 and TRBJ2-7, with 7 nucleotides matching TRBD1. V dropped 2 bases and J dropped 3; count of bases not matched to a gene: 4. Germline CDR1 is MNHEY and CDR2 is SVGAGI. The CDR3 has 14 residues. The CDR3: CASSYNRGSYEQYF. Written as DNA, the CDR3 is TGTGCCAGCAGTTACAACAGGGGAAGCTACGAGCAGTACTTC.

This clone is judged medium-sized. The chain joins TRBV7-2 to TRBJ2-3; 8 nucleotides line up with TRBD1. This CDR3 has 14 amino acids. Trimming took 1 base from V and 4 from J; bases not matched to a gene: 1. Germline CDR1 reads SGHTA; CDR2 reads FQGNSA. CDR3 coding DNA: TGTGCCAGCAGCTTAGGGGACAGGCCAGATACGCAGTATTTT. Residues: CASSLGDRPDTQYF. Complete variable domain (other parts from reference TRBV7-2 and TRBJ2-3): GAGVSQSPSNKVTEKGKDVELRCDPISGHTALYWYRQSLGQGLEFLIYFQGNSAPDKSGLPSDRFSAERTGGSVSTLTIQRTQQEDSAVYLCASSLGDRPDTQYFGPGTRLTVL.

This clone has just a few counts. The chain carries TRBV6-5 and TRBJ1-1; TRBD1 might be the D (5 bases). The CDR3 totals 13 residues. Trimming left V 5 bases short and J 0 bases short, with 7 bases between. Per germline, CDR1 MNHEY and CDR2 SVGAGI. The CDR3 bases are TGTGCCAGCAGTGACAGCCTGAACACTGAAGCTTTCTTT. Its translation: CASSDSLNTEAFF.

This clone turned up a few times. This sequence joins TRBV5-4 and TRBJ2-2; 9 bases match TRBD1. With V trimmed by 4 bases and J by 1 base, 2 bases remained unmatched. Germline V gene data show CDR1 as SGHNT and CDR2 as YYREEE (reference sequence). The CDR3 consists of 15 residues. The CDR3, as DNA: TGTGCCAGCAGCCAGGACAGGGGGAACACCGGGGAGCTGTTTTTT. This sequence encodes CASSQDRGNTGELFF.

This clone has more than one count but fewer than ten. The chain is built from TRBV7-8 and TRBJ2-3; 9 nucleotides agree with TRBD1. Trimming removed 3 bases from V and 4 bases from J; junction bases left unmatched: 2. Germline V gene sequence: CDR1 SGHVS, CDR2 FQNEAQ. This CDR3 is 14 amino acids long. The CDR3 coding sequence is TGTGCCAGCAGCTTGGGACAGGGATCAGATACGCAGTATTTT. This gives the protein CASSLGQGSDTQYF.

This clone was counted between two and nine times. The rearrangement uses TRBV19 and TRBJ1-2; 9 bases match TRBD1. The CDR3 is 15 residues long. J lost 6 bases, V lost 3 bases, and 8 bases had no gene match. Germline lookup yields CDR1 LNHDA and CDR2 SQIVND (reference sequence). CDR3 DNA: TGTGCCAGTAGTATCCATATGGGACAGGGAAATGGCTACACCTTC. It translates to CASSIHMGQGNGYTF.

This clone was seen more than once but under ten times. J is TRBJ2-5 and V is TRBV25-1, with D possibly TRBD1 on 5 matching bases. Germline V gives CDR1 MGHDK, CDR2 SYGVNS. The CDR3 has 14 residues. V was clipped by 1 base and J by 5 bases, with 11 bases between them. The CDR3 sequence: CASSEWLGRETQYF. The CDR3 region has the DNA TGTGCCAGCAGTGAATGGTTGGGGCGGGAGACCCAGTACTTC.

This clone was observed a handful of times. The rearrangement joins TRBV30 to TRBJ2-7; 7 nucleotides match TRBD2. Germline trimming cut 5 bases from V and 5 bases from J; bases unmatched to any gene: 6. This CDR3 has 12 residues. Germline lookup yields CDR1 GTSNPN and CDR2 SVGIG (reference sequence). CDR3 region: CAWDGGGDEQYF. CDR3 sequence (DNA): TGTGCCTGGGATGGGGGAGGGGACGAGCAGTACTTC.

The rearrangement joins TRBV6-6 to TRBJ2-7; weak D call: TRBD1 (6 bases). The CDR3 sequence is 11 residues long. Germline values: CDR1 MNHNY, CDR2 SVGAGI (reference sequence). The germline V and J ends were trimmed by 11 bases and 3 bases, with 11 bases remaining between them. The CDR3 reads CAGGRGYEQYF. The CDR3 DNA reads as TGTGCCGGGGGCAGGGGCTACGAGCAGTACTTC.

This clone was observed a few times. The CDR3 sequence is CASSLRVSGGSTDTQYF. CDR3 DNA sequence: TGTGCCAGCAGCTTAAGAGTGAGCGGGGGGAGCACAGATACGCAGTATTTT. The chain couples TRBV11-2 to TRBJ2-3, with 9 bases identical to TRBD2. This CDR3 has 17 amino acids. Germline CDR1 is SGHAT and CDR2 is FQNNGV. V lost 2 bases, J lost 0 bases, and 6 bases stayed unmatched.

This CDR3 is CASSFHRGRNTGELFF. CDR3 coding DNA: TGTGCCAGCAGCTTTCACAGGGGAAGGAACACCGGGGAGCTGTTTTTT. This rearrangement joins TRBV7-3 to TRBJ2-2; TRBD1 agrees at 7 bases. With 3 bases clipped from V and 1 base from J, the junction kept 5 bases outside the gene matches. The CDR3 length is 16 residues. CDR1 is SGHTA, CDR2 FQGTGA, per germline.

This clone showed up just a few times. V usage is TRBV4-3 and J usage is TRBJ1-2, with TRBD1 matching 9 bases. V dropped 1 base and J dropped 4; count of bases not matched to a gene: 7. This CDR3 has 16 residues. Germline V gene lookup returns CDR1 LGHNA and CDR2 YSLEER. The CDR3 DNA sequence: TGCGCCAGCAGCCAAGGACAGACAGGGGGTTTCTATGGCTACACCTTC. Encoded protein: CASSQGQTGGFYGYTF.

The rearrangement joins TRBV7-9 to TRBJ2-3; TRBD2 matches at 11 bases. V shed 1 base and J 1 base; nucleotides not matched to a gene: 7. The CDR3 has 18 residues. CDR1 and CDR2 (germline): SEHNR, FQNEAQ (reference sequence). This CDR3 reads CASSLDPLAGGRTDTQYF. The CDR3 DNA is TGTGCCAGCAGCTTAGACCCGCTAGCGGGGGGACGCACAGATACGCAGTATTTT.

J is TRBJ2-1 and V is TRBV19, with 9 bases matching TRBD2. The CDR3 is 16 amino acids. Germline CDR1 and CDR2: LNHDA and SQIVND (reference sequence). V lost 4 bases, J lost 6 bases, and 10 bases stayed unmatched. The CDR3 DNA sequence: TGTGCCAGTAGTAGTAGCGGGGGCCCGCGAGGCAATGAGCAGTTCTTC. It specifies CASSSSGGPRGNEQFF.